This T cell receptor (beta chain) was retrieved from a study of vaccination and CD4 T cells after COVID-19. Study-wide results and limits: Relatively small numbers of convalescent patients were studied, with no early post-infection timepoints included.

The V gene's germline CDR1 is DFQATT and CDR2 SNEGSKA (reference sequence). This CDR3 has 12 residues. The trim removed 2 bases at V and 9 bases at J, leaving 4 bases unmatched. As for treatment: roughly 10-day PBMC culture with coronavirus spike peptide pools or control peptides (ViraFEST assay). TCRs were sequenced by ViraFEST after antigen-specific T cells had been expanded with peptide pools. This clonotype was counted between two and nine times. Its antigen is still unknown. Sequence data for DNA of cultured CD4+ T cells were generated by the Oncomine TCR Beta short-read assay. From the PCR reads, TCRdb called clonotypes with MiXCR, one entry per CDR3 protein. Counted here are about 19,000 distinct CDR3 sequences, around a third occurring once; the ten biggest clones make up about 15%.

V is TRBV20-1 and J is TRBJ1-5; 7 bases are a match to TRBD1. The clonotype was recovered from a human donor with COVID-19. Sequencing was done on a sample of cultured CD4+ T cells from blood. The CDR3 loop reads CSARTGDGPQHF. The CDR3 nucleotides are TGCAGTGCTAGAACAGGGGATGGGCCCCAGCATTTT.